The sequence of this T cell receptor (beta chain) was determined in a study of cytomegalovirus exposure and HLA in healthy donors. On the study more broadly: An early release of data contained roughly 86 million unique TCRs, which came from HLA-typed donors. General study results and limits: The authors later found HLA-associated TCR beta chains more clonally expanded than equally common others. Later findings reportedly placed an Asian-associated ancestry cluster below the approximately 650-donor mean for N-insertions.

60 Vbeta and 13 Jbeta primers were used in PCR. Original handling: In a later analysis, approximately 80 million unique TCR beta chains included roughly 11 million shared by two or more donors. TCRdb's table, derived via immunoSEQ multiplex PCR, lists solely in-frame clones and lacks some. For V, J and clone size, that table is used; D and trimming come from the DNA. This table lists roughly 62,000 clones. Turning to this clone: As yet, its antigen is unknown.

This CDR3 spans 15 amino acids. CDR1 is MNHEY and CDR2 is SVGAGI in the germline V gene. Trimming left V 6 bases short and J 1 base short, with 13 bases between. The chain links TRBV6-5 to TRBJ1-5; D gene uncertain. This receptor was obtained from a woman younger than 35 in good health and CMV-seronegative. The material sequenced was PBMCs. CDR3 coding DNA: TGTGCCAGCAGGCGCGAGGGTGGGAGCAATCAGCCCCAGCATTTT. Its translation is CASRREGGSNQPQHF.